This passage covers 32 T cell receptor beta chains from one sample sequenced in a study of blood T cell repertoires in COVID-19. Profiling relied on immunoSEQ multiplex PCR, and the TCRdb table lists in-frame clones only, not all of them. The profile shows about 15,000 clones, 80% to 90% of them singletons. Source material: peripheral blood. The receptor source for this set is a man aged 65 to 85 in a cohort sampled during active COVID-19.

V gene TRBV7-3 combines with J gene TRBJ2-1, with 7 positions matching TRBD2. Germline V gives CDR1 SGHTA, CDR2 FQGTGA. V shed 5 bases, J shed 0 bases, and the junction held 10 bases outside the gene matches. This CDR3 has 17 amino acids. CDR3 DNA sequence: TGTGCCAGCAGCCCCAAGCGAGCGGGGAGCTCCTACAATGAGCAGTTCTTC. It specifies CASSPKRAGSSYNEQFF. Complete variable domain (other parts from reference TRBV7-3 and TRBJ2-1): GAGVSQTPSNKVTEKGKYVELRCDPISGHTALYWYRQSLGQGPEFLIYFQGTGAADDSGLPNDRFFAVRPEGSVSTLKIQRTERGDSAVYLCASSPKRAGSSYNEQFFGPGTRLTVL.

This chain joins TRBV9 and TRBJ1-3; D gene ambiguous. CDR3 length: 14 amino acids. CDR1 is SGDLS, CDR2 YYNGEE, per germline. Trimming left V 0 bases short and J 4 bases short, with 8 bases between. CDR3 DNA: TGTGCCAGCAGCGTAGAAGGGAGCGGAAACACCATATATTTT. Translation gives CASSVEGSGNTIYF.

The CDR3, as DNA: TGTGCCAGCAGCCTCCCAAAGGTGGGTTTTCACAGGGAGACAGATACGCAGTATTTT. This encodes CASSLPKVGFHRETDTQYF. This chain connects TRBV21-1 to TRBJ2-3; the D call of TRBD1 is as the table states it, not checked on the DNA. TRBV21-1 is shown as a pseudogene. This CDR3 is 19 amino acids long.

This clone appeared once. The DNA for the CDR3 is TGTGCCACCAGTGACCCCGGGACAGGGGTAGGTTTGGATGAGCAGTTCTTC. Protein product: CATSDPGTGVGLDEQFF. The chain has TRBV24-1 and TRBJ2-1; 10 bases are shared with TRBD1. The CDR3 covers 17 residues. Trimming removed 4 bases from V and 8 bases from J; junction bases left unmatched: 13. Germline CDR1 KGHDR, CDR2 SFDVKD.

This rearrangement joins TRBV7-2 to TRBJ2-1; 13 bases match TRBD2. V gave up 5 bases and J gave up 6 bases; unmatched junction bases: 4. The CDR3 is 15 residues long. Germline CDR1 is SGHTA and CDR2 is FQGNSA. The CDR3 protein is CASSIRTSGSNEQFF. In DNA, the CDR3 is TGTGCCAGCAGCATCAGGACTAGCGGGAGCAATGAGCAGTTCTTC.

The chain recombines TRBV7-9 with TRBJ2-7; 7 nucleotides agree with TRBD1. Unmatched junction bases numbered 10, after V lost 5 bases and J lost 6 bases. The length of the CDR3 is 14 residues. Germline CDR1 is SEHNR and CDR2 is FQNEAQ (reference sequence). CDR3 DNA: TGTGCCAGCAGCCCAGACAGGGTTGCTGGCGAGCAGTACTTC. Amino acid sequence: CASSPDRVAGEQYF.

The rearrangement uses TRBV3-1 (or the pseudogene TRBV3-2) and TRBJ2-3, with D possibly matching TRBD1 (6 bases). There are 13 residues in the CDR3. Per germline, CDR1 LGHDT and CDR2 YNNKEL (reference sequence). V shed 2 bases and J shed 3 bases, with 6 bases lying between them. CDR3 sequence (DNA): TGTGCCAGCAGCCAACAGGGGACAGATACGCAGTATTTT. Protein sequence: CASSQQGTDTQYF.

V gene TRBV18 combines with J gene TRBJ1-6, with TRBD1 matching over 8 bases. Trimming cost V 8 bases and J 5 bases; bases outside gene matches: 5. Germline loops: CDR1 KGHSH, CDR2 LQKENI. The CDR3 runs to 14 residues. The CDR3 DNA sequence: TGTGCCAGCCGCTCGGACAGGGATAATTCACCCCTCCACTTT. Its translation is CASRSDRDNSPLHF.

This clone was picked up one time. J is TRBJ1-4 and V is TRBV5-1; TRBD1 might be the D (5 bases). Trimming removed 1 base from V and 8 bases from J, with 18 bases in between. CDR3 length: 16 amino acids. Per germline, CDR1 SGHRS and CDR2 YFSETQ. CDR3 DNA sequence: TGCGCCAGCAGCTTGAGGAGAAGGGGCGCGCGGGAAAAACTGTTTTTT. Translation: CASSLRRRGAREKLFF.

This clone was counted a few times. The rearrangement joins TRBV2 to TRBJ1-4; 10 bases line up with TRBD1. The germline gives CDR1 SNHLY, CDR2 FYNNEI. The CDR3 is 16 residues long. With V trimmed by 6 bases and J by 3 bases, 7 bases remained unmatched. The DNA for the CDR3 is TGTGCCAGCAGGATGGGACAGGGGTTGGCTAATGAAAAACTGTTTTTT. Translation: CASRMGQGLANEKLFF.

This rearrangement joins TRBV28 to TRBJ1-5; 11 nucleotides agree with TRBD1. CDR1 MDHEN and CDR2 SYDVKM come from the germline V gene. The CDR3 length is 16 residues. The junction had 7 bases not matched to a gene; V was cut back by 4 bases and J by 5 bases. The CDR3 nucleotides are TGTGCCAGCAGTTCAACCGGGACAGGGGGAGATCAGCCCCAGCATTTT. This translates into CASSSTGTGGDQPQHF.

The genes are TRBV28 and TRBJ1-4; TRBD1 agrees at 8 bases. CDR1 is MDHEN, CDR2 SYDVKM, per germline. CDR3 length: 15 residues. The V and J ends lost 7 bases and 5 bases, in that order; junction bases with no gene match: 9. CDR3 nucleotides: TGTGCCAGCACCCGAGGACAGGGAGGAAATGAAAAACTGTTTTTT. Translation gives CASTRGQGGNEKLFF. Full variable domain (rest looked up from reference TRBV28 and TRBJ1-4): DVKVTQSSRYLVKRTGEKVFLECVQDMDHENMFWYRQDPGLGLRLIYFSYDVKMKEKGDIPEGYSVSREKKERFSLILESASTNQTSMYLCASTRGQGGNEKLFFGSGTQLSVL.

The V and J genes are TRBV6-4 and TRBJ2-3; the D gene is possibly TRBD1 (5 bases). This CDR3 is built from 16 residues. Trimming removed 0 bases from V and 0 bases from J, with 10 bases in between. The germline V gene encodes CDR1 MRHNA and CDR2 SNTAGT. The CDR3, as DNA: TGTGCCAGCAGTGACTCTAGGGGCACTAGCACAGATACGCAGTATTTT. This codes for CASSDSRGTSTDTQYF.

The gene calls are TRBV18 and TRBJ2-1; 13 positions match TRBD2. There are 18 residues in the CDR3. Germline CDR1 and CDR2: KGHSH and LQKENI. Losses at the gene ends were 0 bases for V and 6 bases for J; bases not matched to a gene: 8. The chain's CDR3 is CASSPPGTSGTYGNEQFF. The CDR3 DNA reads as TGTGCCAGCTCACCACCGGGGACTAGCGGGACATACGGCAATGAGCAGTTCTTC. Complete variable domain (other parts from reference TRBV18 and TRBJ2-1): NAGVMQNPRHLVRRRGQEARLRCSPMKGHSHVYWYRQLPEEGLKFMVYLQKENIIDESGMPKERFSAEFPKEGPSILRIQQVVRGDSAAYFCASSPPGTSGTYGNEQFFGPGTRLTVL.

The rearrangement joins TRBV7-6 to TRBJ1-6, with D perhaps TRBD1 (6 bases). Trimming pared 5 bases from V and 0 bases from J, leaving 8 bases between. Germline V CDR1 and CDR2: SGHVS, FNYEAQ. This CDR3 comprises 15 residues. CDR3 residues: CASSPDSSYNSPLHF. Written as DNA, the CDR3 is TGTGCCAGCAGCCCGGACAGCTCCTATAATTCACCCCTCCACTTT.

The chain carries TRBV27 and TRBJ2-1, with D possibly matching TRBD2 (5 bases). The V gene's germline CDR1 is MNHEY and CDR2 SMNVEV (reference sequence). The ends were cut back, 7 bases at V and 3 bases at J, with 7 bases in the middle. The CDR3 loop spans 12 amino acids. The CDR3 nucleotides are TGTGCCAGCACGACTAACTACAATGAGCAGTTCTTC. Translating it yields CASTTNYNEQFF.

The gene calls are TRBV3-1 (or the pseudogene TRBV3-2) and TRBJ2-2, with D possibly being TRBD2 (6 bases). Trimming removed 4 bases at V and 0 bases at J, with 12 bases between. The CDR3 runs to 16 residues. Germline CDR1 is LGHDT and CDR2 is YNNKEL (reference sequence). The CDR3 region is CASSPTRAANTGELFF. Written as DNA, the CDR3 is TGTGCCAGCAGCCCGACTAGGGCTGCGAACACCGGGGAGCTGTTTTTT.

This rearrangement joins TRBV7-9 to TRBJ1-6, with 9 nucleotides matching TRBD1. V shed 5 bases and J 9 bases; nucleotides not matched to a gene: 5. Germline CDR1 is SEHNR and CDR2 is FQNEAQ (reference sequence). This CDR3 spans 14 amino acids. CDR3 protein: CASSPGQGGSPLHF. CDR3 bases: TGTGCCAGCAGCCCGGGACAGGGCGGTTCACCCCTCCACTTT. The whole variable domain, filled in from reference TRBV7-9 and TRBJ1-6, reads DTGVSQNPRHKITKRGQNVTFRCDPISEHNRLYWYRQTLGQGPEFLTYFQNEAQLEKSRLLSDRFSAERPKGSFSTLEIQRTEQGDSAMYLCASSPGQGGSPLHFGNGTRLTVT.

This chain links TRBV6-2 or TRBV6-3 with TRBJ2-1; D is possibly TRBD2 (6 bases). The CDR3 totals 17 residues. Trimming took 6 bases from V and 2 from J, leaving 20 bases between them. Germline lookup yields CDR1 MNHEY and CDR2 SVGEGT. The CDR3, as DNA: TGTGCCAGCAGCCCTCCCCTCAGGCGGGGTACCTACAATGAGCAGTTCTTC. It yields the protein CASSPPLRRGTYNEQFF.

This clone was observed a handful of times. The V gene is TRBV3-1 (or the pseudogene TRBV3-2), the J gene TRBJ2-3; TRBD2 matches at 7 bases. Germline CDR1 is LGHDT and CDR2 is YNNKEL (reference sequence). Losses at the gene ends were 1 base for V and 2 bases for J; bases not matched to a gene: 15. The length of the CDR3 is 19 residues. The CDR3 sequence is CASSQASLPGTTNTDTQYF. In DNA, the CDR3 is TGTGCCAGCAGCCAAGCTTCCCTCCCCGGGACTACCAACACAGATACGCAGTATTTT.

The chain uses TRBV10-3 and TRBJ2-2, with 8 bases aligning to TRBD2. The CDR3 is 17 residues long. V was clipped by 4 bases and J by 9 bases; unmatched bases: 16. CDR1 is ENHRY and CDR2 is SYGVKD in the germline V gene. Here the CDR3 reads CAISVSSGSVPGRELFF. The DNA of the CDR3 is TGTGCCATCAGTGTGAGCAGCGGGAGTGTTCCTGGTCGGGAGCTGTTTTTT.

The V and J genes are TRBV5-6 and TRBJ1-5; possibly TRBD1 for D (6 bases). V gave up 0 bases and J gave up 4 bases, with 14 bases separating them. CDR1 is SGHDT, CDR2 YYEEEE, per germline. The CDR3 consists of 16 residues. CDR3 in DNA: TGTGCCAGCAGCTTGGCGGGACAAAGATCAAATCAGCCCCAGCATTTT. Its protein product is CASSLAGQRSNQPQHF.

The chain is built from TRBV4-1 and TRBJ2-5; 11 bases are shared with TRBD2. The V gene's germline CDR1 is MGHRA and CDR2 YSYEKL. V lost 0 bases to trimming and J lost 5 bases; unmatched junction nucleotides: 2. The length of the CDR3 is 15 residues. The DNA for the CDR3 is TGCGCCAGCAGCCAAGACACTAGCGGGAGTGAGACCCAGTACTTC. Residues: CASSQDTSGSETQYF.

The genes are TRBV18 and TRBJ2-1; 9 bases map to TRBD1. The CDR3 is 15 residues long. V was pared by 3 bases and J by 7 bases, with 7 bases of the junction left unmatched. Per germline, CDR1 KGHSH and CDR2 LQKENI. CDR3 bases: TGTGCCAGCTCACCTCGGACAGGGGCGGGGAATGAGCAGTTCTTC. Translation gives CASSPRTGAGNEQFF.

This chain connects TRBV10-3 to TRBJ1-2; 7 positions match TRBD1. Germline lookup yields CDR1 ENHRY and CDR2 SYGVKD. V shed 3 bases, J shed 7 bases, and the junction held 11 bases outside the gene matches. The CDR3 sequence is 15 residues long. The CDR3 DNA reads as TGTGCCATCAGTGAAGCCGGGGGACAGAGTTCTGGCTACACCTTC. Translated, it gives CAISEAGGQSSGYTF.

This clone was recorded a few times. The gene calls are TRBV6-2 or TRBV6-3 and TRBJ1-1; D call uncertain. CDR3 length: 14 amino acids. V was clipped by 2 bases and J by 0 bases, with 7 bases between them. CDR1 is MNHEY, CDR2 SVGEGT, per germline. CDR3 in DNA: TGTGCCAGCAGTTACGGACTGGTGAACACTGAAGCTTTCTTT. This sequence encodes CASSYGLVNTEAFF.

The V call is TRBV19, the J call TRBJ2-5, with TRBD2 identical over 10 bases. The CDR3 consists of 15 residues. The ends lost 5 bases at V and 3 bases at J; junction bases unmatched: 6. CDR1 and CDR2 from the germline V gene are LNHDA and SQIVND (reference sequence). This CDR3 reads CASSVSSGREETQYF. The CDR3 nucleotides read TGTGCCAGTAGTGTCTCGAGCGGGAGGGAAGAGACCCAGTACTTC.

This clone was observed once. The chain couples TRBV9 to TRBJ2-3, with 12 bases lining up with TRBD2. V gave up 0 bases and J gave up 5 bases; unmatched junction bases: 1. Germline V gene data show CDR1 as SGDLS and CDR2 as YYNGEE. CDR3 size: 15 residues. CDR3 amino acids: CASSVVGLAGDTQYF. CDR3 coding DNA: TGTGCCAGCAGCGTAGTGGGACTAGCGGGAGATACGCAGTATTTT.

Points on this clone: The sample holds other DNA sequences that translate to the same CDR3. V usage is TRBV6-2 or TRBV6-3 and J usage is TRBJ1-5, with D perhaps TRBD1 (6 bases). CDR1 is MNHEY and CDR2 is SVGEGT in the germline V gene. The CDR3 is 14 residues long. Trimming took 5 bases from V and 6 from J, leaving 14 bases between them. CDR3 residues: CASSPVGGGQPQHF. The CDR3 nucleotides are TGTGCCAGCAGTCCCGTTGGGGGCGGTCAGCCCCAGCATTTT.

This clone was seen just once. The rearrangement links TRBV7-9 to TRBJ2-7; 7 nucleotides agree with TRBD1. J was trimmed by 2 bases and V by 1 base; bases with no gene match: 5. The V gene's germline CDR1 is SEHNR and CDR2 FQNEAQ (reference sequence). The CDR3 sequence is 15 residues long. The CDR3 coding sequence is TGTGCCAGCAGCTTAGTGGGACAGCGAACCTACGAGCAGTACTTC. Its protein is CASSLVGQRTYEQYF.

V usage is TRBV5-4 and J usage is TRBJ1-1; TRBD1 aligns across 8 bases. Germline V lookup: CDR1 SGHNT, CDR2 YYREEE (reference sequence). The CDR3 sequence is 14 residues long. Trimming at V came to 0 bases and at J to 5 bases, leaving 3 bases not matched to a gene. The CDR3 nucleotides read TGTGCCAGCAGCTTGGAACAGGGGGGGACTGAAGCTTTCTTT. This encodes CASSLEQGGTEAFF.

This clone was seen just once. V gene TRBV19 combines with J gene TRBJ2-3; the match to TRBD2 covers 9 bases. This CDR3 has 14 amino acids. Germline V gene data show CDR1 as LNHDA and CDR2 as SQIVND (reference sequence). Trimming cost V 2 bases and J 6 bases; bases outside gene matches: 3. CDR3 DNA: TGTGCCAGTAGTATACGGACTAGCGTGGATACGCAGTATTTT. It encodes CASSIRTSVDTQYF. Filled out from reference TRBV19 and TRBJ2-3, the complete variable domain reads DGGITQSPKYLFRKEGQNVTLSCEQNLNHDAMYWYRQDPGQGLRLIYYSQIVNDFQKGDIAEGYSVSREKKESFPLTVTSAQKNPTAFYLCASSIRTSVDTQYFGPGTRLTVL.